Sequencing of this T cell receptor beta chain was carried out in a study of cytomegalovirus exposure and HLA in healthy donors. Study findings and constraints: Researchers reported in a later analysis that a missense DCLRE1C variant was tied to TCR beta V- and J-gene trimming. TRBV6-2, TRBV6-3 and other indistinguishable V segments were excluded.

Primers for the PCR totalled 60 Vbeta and 13 Jbeta. The protocol was immunoSEQ multiplex PCR, while the TCRdb copy is restricted to in-frame clones and leaves out a portion. This table has about 180,000 clones, about four fifths appearing once. This clone was observed a single time. Its antigen is undetermined. V was pared by 5 bases and J by 4 bases, with 5 bases of the junction left unmatched. The CDR3 totals 13 residues. Germline V gene lookup returns CDR1 GTSNPN and CDR2 SVGIG (reference sequence). The sample consisted of PBMCs. J is TRBJ2-7 and V is TRBV30; 10 nucleotides line up with TRBD1. The clonotype comes from a man aged 35-49 years in good health and CMV-seronegative. For the CDR3, the DNA is TGTGCCTGGTCTGGGGACAGGGGTTACGAGCAGTACTTC. This sequence encodes CAWSGDRGYEQYF.